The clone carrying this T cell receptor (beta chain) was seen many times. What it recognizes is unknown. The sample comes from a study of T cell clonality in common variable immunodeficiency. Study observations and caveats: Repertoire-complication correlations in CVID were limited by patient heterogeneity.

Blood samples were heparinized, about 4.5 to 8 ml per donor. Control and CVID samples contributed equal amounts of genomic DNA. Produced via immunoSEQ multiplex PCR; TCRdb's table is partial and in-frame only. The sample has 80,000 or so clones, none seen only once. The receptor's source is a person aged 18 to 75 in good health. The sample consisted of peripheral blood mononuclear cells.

The CDR3 bases that were read are TGCAGTGCTAGGTCCGGGGTGGGAAATTCACCC. This gives the protein CSARSGVGNSP. The whole CDR3 reads CSARSGVGNSPLHF. V usage is TRBV20-1 and J usage is TRBJ1-6; no clear D gene. From the germline J gene comes the end of the CDR3, since the read stops 3 residues before it. Trimming pared 3 bases from V and 7 bases from J, leaving 13 bases between. CDR1 and CDR2 from the germline V gene are DFQATT and SNEGSKA (reference sequence). This CDR3 has 14 residues.